This T cell receptor (beta chain) was recovered during a study of human T cells and chemical hapten exposure. Study information: TCR yields differed between samples (mainly from small differences in pooled library volume). General study points: Sensitizing to DPC left TCRs with a frequency above 1 in 1000 unaltered.

V dropped 7 bases and J dropped 1; count of bases not matched to a gene: 14. The CDR3 contains 16 residues. Germline V lookup: CDR1 SQVTM, CDR2 ANQGSEA. A single record per CDR3 protein comes from TCRdb applying MiXCR to the RACE reads. The table has tens of thousands of distinct CDR3 sequences, about 10% seen once; the top ten hold roughly 4.2%. Time point noted: patch test 1, 2 weeks after DPC sensitization. Documented treatment: therapeutic diphenylcyclopropenone sensitization with weekly scalp DPC. Blood collection happened ahead of applying each patch test. This clonotype was seen a handful of times. Antigen specificity is unknown.

This receptor was taken from a woman aged 50 to 60 with alopecia areata. Some clones in this sample may be carry-over from other donors' samples. This rearrangement joins TRBV29-1 to TRBJ2-3; 7 positions match TRBD2. The source material was whole blood, sampled in connection with sensitization to the hapten diphenylcyclopropenone (DPC). The CDR3 sequence: CSGGGLRPIGTDTQYF. Written as DNA, the CDR3 is TGCAGCGGCGGGGGACTCCGGCCTATAGGCACAGATACGCAGTATTTT.